Detailed here is one T cell receptor beta chain. This clone's antigen is unknown. It has no much larger one-base neighbor in the sample; base qualities were not kept. CDR1 and CDR2 are read off the germline V gene (reference sequence) as DFQATT and SNEGSKA. At the junction V is shortened by 4 bases and J by 3 bases; bases outside the gene matches: 15. The CDR3 sequence holds 19 residues, the cysteine and phenylalanine included. Only the CDR3 region is kept as DNA, spanning 57 bases read in frame from base 1. Patients with ophthalmopathy had moderately to severely active disease, with a Clinical Activity Score of 3 or more, a NOSPECS grade of 4 or more, and a disease duration of less than 3 months. Patients with other autoimmune diseases, uncontrolled infections, pregnancy or lactation were excluded from the study. Clinical symptoms, serum thyroxine, TRAb, thyroid ultrasound and orbital computed tomography were used for diagnosis. PBMCs were isolated from 7.5 to 10 ml of fresh peripheral blood by Ficoll-Paque density gradient centrifugation. Total RNA was extracted using Trizol reagent, and RNA quality was checked on an Agilent 2100 Bioanalyzer.

TCR beta CDR3 regions were amplified from RNA transcripts for repertoire sequencing. The first round was an RT-PCR using HTBI primers with the Qiagen OneStep RT-PCR kit, and this first round was followed by a second-round multiplex PCR, then size selection and purification. Sequencing of the libraries was carried out on an Illumina HiSeq2000 in paired-end mode with 100 bp reads. The paper's processing steps were these. SOAPnuke was used to process the reads, removing any read that contained adapters or uncalled bases, had a mean Phred below 15, or lacked an exact match to the constant primer or identifier. High-quality paired reads were merged with COPE v1.2.5. Unique nucleotide sequences were defined as clonotypes and aligned to IMGT TRB V, D and J references using MiTCR v1.1. Analysis was restricted to V-J combinations with a frequency above 0.0001, which covered roughly 99% of repertoires. A TCR clonal expansion and chaos score per V-J combination was defined as the ratio of F50 clonal expansion to chaos observed in the TCRdist matrix. Welch's t-statistics and random forest were used to narrow the features down to 10 to 15 V-J combinations, which were then fed into a naive Bayes classifier. The similarity between thyroid and blood repertoires was quantified using the Morisita-Horn index. The raw public data were reprocessed by TCRdb itself: fastp quality trimming at Q25, MiXCR clonotype calling, in-frame beta chains only. Each entry is one CDR3 protein sequence, shown with its most common DNA and genes. TCRdb's processing, not the authors', yielded these V and J calls. For this sample there are about 480,000 distinct CDR3 sequences; approximately 15% appear just once. Roughly 9.8% of the sample is in the top ten clones.

This sample is drawn from a study of Graves' ophthalmopathy and Graves' hyperthyroidism (dated by TCRdb to 2016 to 2019). About the full investigation: Peripheral blood was collected at initial diagnosis, before any treatment. In total, approximately 130 blood samples were TCR-sequenced: fewer than 50 ophthalmopathy, some 75 hyperthyroidism and around 17 hyperthyroidism-to-ophthalmopathy patients. For independent validation, a separate cohort was made up of some 19 hyperthyroidism patients plus 17 patients who later progressed from hyperthyroidism to ophthalmopathy. For training and testing, the roughly 93 patients in the discovery cohort were randomly divided in a 7:3 ratio. To tell Graves' ophthalmopathy apart from Graves' hyperthyroidism, and to predict which patients would progress to ophthalmopathy, the study relied on TCR beta repertoire signatures. After sampling, hyperthyroidism patients received methimazole starting at 30 mg daily, and ophthalmopathy patients received high-dose intravenous methylprednisolone. In about 6 hyperthyroidism patients, T-cell repertoires of thyroid tissue and blood were compared. To explore V-J signatures distinguishing ophthalmopathy from hyperthyroidism, a discovery set of about a hundred patients (roughly 45 ophthalmopathy, some 55 stable hyperthyroidism) was enrolled. Broader findings and caveats from the paper: Sample size was not predetermined statistically, and investigators were not blinded to group allocation. Most expanded thyroid clonotypes with a frequency above 0.001 also appeared in blood, which suggests that blood repertoires may reflect the immune response in the thyroid. In validation, the model predicted ophthalmopathy progression with 55% to 71% sensitivity and 72.22% specificity; 12 predicted patients were CT-confirmed with GO in a median of approximately 6.2 months. The 13-signature model separated ophthalmopathy from stable hyperthyroidism with approximately 90% sensitivity and 81.08% specificity in cross-validation, and 80%/75% in the test set.

Sequenced material: blood. Here the chain combines TRBV20-1 and TRBJ2-7, and TRBD2 aligns with 16 junction nucleotides. The TCR was taken from a woman aged 30 to 39 with Graves' ophthalmopathy. Donor details come from another sample of the same person, matched by shared clones. The CDR3 region has the sequence CSATPPGLAGGLRGYEQYF. DNA sequence: TGCAGTGCTACACCCCCGGGACTAGCGGGAGGGCTGAGGGGCTACGAGCAGTACTTC.